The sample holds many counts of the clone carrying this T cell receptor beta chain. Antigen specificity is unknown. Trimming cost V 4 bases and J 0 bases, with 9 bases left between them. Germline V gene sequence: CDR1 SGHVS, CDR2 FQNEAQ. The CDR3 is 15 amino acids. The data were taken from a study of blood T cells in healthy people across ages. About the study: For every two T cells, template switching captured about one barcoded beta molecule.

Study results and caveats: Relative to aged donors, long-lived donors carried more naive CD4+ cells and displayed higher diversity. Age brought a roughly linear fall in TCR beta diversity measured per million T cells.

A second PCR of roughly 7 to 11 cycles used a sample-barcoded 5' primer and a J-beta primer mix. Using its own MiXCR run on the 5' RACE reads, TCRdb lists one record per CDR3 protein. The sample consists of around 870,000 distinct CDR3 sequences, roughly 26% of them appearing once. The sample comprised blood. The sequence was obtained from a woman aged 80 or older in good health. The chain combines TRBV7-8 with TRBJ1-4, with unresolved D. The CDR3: CASSSVFATNEKLFF. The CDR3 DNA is TGTGCCAGCAGCTCCGTATTTGCAACTAATGAAAAACTGTTTTTT. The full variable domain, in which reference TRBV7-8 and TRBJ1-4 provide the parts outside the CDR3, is GAGVSQSPRYKVAKRGQDVALRCDPISGHVSLFWYQQALGQGPEFLTYFQNEAQLDKSGLPSDRFFAERPEGSVSTLKIQRTQQEDSAVYLCASSSVFATNEKLFFGSGTQLSVL.